This T cell receptor (beta chain) comes out of a study of blood T cell repertoires in COVID-19. Overall study: Acute and convalescent COVID-19 samples came from the United States, Italy and Spain. Sample material is recorded as cDNA or gDNA derived from T cells, B-cell-depleted T cells, or PBMCs.

In the original workflow: Reference gene primer amplification gave nucleated cell count estimates. The data were produced by immunoSEQ multiplex PCR, yet TCRdb's version contains in-frame clones alone and is incomplete. Clonal size and the V and J genes are those of that table, whereas D and trimming came from the DNA. This table holds 100,000 to 150,000 clones, about three quarters found once. This clone was seen a handful of times. The germline gives CDR1 MNHEY, CDR2 SVGEGT. The CDR3 consists of 16 residues. J was trimmed by 5 bases and V by 3 bases; bases with no gene match: 9. The rearrangement joins TRBV6-2 or TRBV6-3 to TRBJ1-1; 10 nucleotides agree with TRBD1. The receptor's source is a woman between 65 and 79 years old with acute or convalescent COVID-19. Sequenced sample: peripheral blood. CDR3 amino acids: CASSYGFGQGGTEAFF. The CDR3 DNA is TGTGCCAGCAGTTATGGTTTCGGACAGGGGGGTACTGAAGCTTTCTTT.